This TCR beta chain was recovered during a study of T cells in Graves' hyperthyroidism and ophthalmopathy. V lost 1 base to trimming and J lost 0 bases, with 8 bases between them. The CDR3 length is 14 residues. Germline V CDR1 and CDR2: SGHNT, YYREEE (reference sequence). The PBMCs studied were ones that came from about 10 ml fresh peripheral blood. TCR beta CDR3 regions were amplified from RNA transcripts. First-round RT-PCR of the TCR CDR3 relied on the HTBI primer set. MiXCR, applied by TCRdb to the multiplex PCR reads, yields one record per CDR3 protein. The table has about 270,000 distinct CDR3 sequences, roughly 15% seen once. This clonotype was counted a few times.

This clonotype was sampled from a woman in her 50s with Graves' hyperthyroidism that later progressed to Graves' ophthalmopathy. The sample consisted of blood. The gene calls are TRBV5-4 and TRBJ2-7; D not certain. The CDR3 nucleotides read TGTGCCAGCAGCTTGTCACTTAACTCCTACGAGCAGTACTTC. Its protein is CASSLSLNSYEQYF. The whole variable domain, remainder taken from reference TRBV5-4 and TRBJ2-7, is ETGVTQSPTHLIKTRGQQVTLRCSSQSGHNTVSWYQQALGQGPQFIFQYYREEENGRGNFPPRFSGLQFPNYSSELNVNALELDDSALYLCASSLSLNSYEQYFGPGTRLTVT.